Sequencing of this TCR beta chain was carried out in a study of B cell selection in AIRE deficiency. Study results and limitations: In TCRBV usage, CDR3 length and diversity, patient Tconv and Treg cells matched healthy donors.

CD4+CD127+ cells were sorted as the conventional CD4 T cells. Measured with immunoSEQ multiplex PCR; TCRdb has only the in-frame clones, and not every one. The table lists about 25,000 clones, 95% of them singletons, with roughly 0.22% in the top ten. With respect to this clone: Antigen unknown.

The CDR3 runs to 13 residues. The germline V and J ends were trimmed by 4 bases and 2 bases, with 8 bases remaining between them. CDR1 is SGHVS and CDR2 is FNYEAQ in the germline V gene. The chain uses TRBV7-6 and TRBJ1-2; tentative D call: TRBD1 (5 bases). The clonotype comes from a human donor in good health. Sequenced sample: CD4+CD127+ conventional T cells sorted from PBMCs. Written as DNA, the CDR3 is TGTGCCAGCAGCTCCTCAGGGAACTATGGCTACACCTTC. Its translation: CASSSSGNYGYTF. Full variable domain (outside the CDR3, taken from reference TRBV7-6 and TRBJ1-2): GAGVSQSPRYKVTKRGQDVALRCDPISGHVSLYWYRQALGQGPEFLTYFNYEAQQDKSGLPNDRFSAERPEGSISTLTIQRTEQRDSAMYRCASSSSGNYGYTFGSGTRLTVV.